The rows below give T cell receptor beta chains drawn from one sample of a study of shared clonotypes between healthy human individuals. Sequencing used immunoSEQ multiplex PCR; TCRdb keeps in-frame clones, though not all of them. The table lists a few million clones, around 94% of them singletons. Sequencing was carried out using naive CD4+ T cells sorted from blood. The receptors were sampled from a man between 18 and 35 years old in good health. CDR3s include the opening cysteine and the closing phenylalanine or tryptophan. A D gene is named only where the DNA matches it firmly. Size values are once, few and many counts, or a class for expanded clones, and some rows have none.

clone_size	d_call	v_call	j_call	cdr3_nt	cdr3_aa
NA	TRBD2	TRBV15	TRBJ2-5	TGTGCCACCAGCAGACGCTCTAGCGGCCTCCAAGAGACCCAGTACTTC	CATSRRSSGLQETQYF
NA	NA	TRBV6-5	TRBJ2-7	TGTGCCAGCACAAGGGCGGGAACAGGCGAGCAGTACTTC	CASTRAGTGEQYF
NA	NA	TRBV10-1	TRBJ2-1	TGCGCCAGCAGTTTCCGTCGGGCGAGCTCCTACAATGAGCAGTTCTTC	CASSFRRASSYNEQFF
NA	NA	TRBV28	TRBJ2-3	TGTGCCTCCAGGGGGGGCCACTCATCAGATACGCAGTATTTT	CASRGGHSSDTQYF
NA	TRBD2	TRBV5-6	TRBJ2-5	TGTGCCAGCAGCTTTACTAGCGCCCAAGAGACCCAGTACTTC	CASSFTSAQETQYF
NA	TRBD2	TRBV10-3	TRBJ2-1	TGTGCCATCAGTGAGTCCGGCCTAGCGGGGGTCAATGAGCAGTTCTTC	CAISESGLAGVNEQFF
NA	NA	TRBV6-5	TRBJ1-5	TGTGCCAGCAGTTGGGGCGCAGGGGAGCAGCCCCAGCATTTT	CASSWGAGEQPQHF
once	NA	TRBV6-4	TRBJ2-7	TGTGCCAGCAGTTGCCTCTCCCGGGACTTCGACTACGAGCAGTACTTC	CASSCLSRDFDYEQYF
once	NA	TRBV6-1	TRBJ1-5	TGTGCCAGCAGTGAAGGAGGGCTGGGCAATCAGCCCCAGCATTTT	CASSEGGLGNQPQHF
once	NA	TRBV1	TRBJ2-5	TGCACCAGCGAGCGGGGGCCTGGGGAGACCCAGTACTTC	CTSERGPGETQYF
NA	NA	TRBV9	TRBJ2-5	TGTGCCAGCAGGGGGGCGGTTAAAGAGACCCAGTACTTC	CASRGAVKETQYF
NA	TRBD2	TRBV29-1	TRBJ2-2	TGCAGCGCTATAGCGGGAGCCAACACCGGGGAGCTGTTTTTT	CSAIAGANTGELFF
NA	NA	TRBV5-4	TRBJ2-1	TGTGCCAGCAGCCCCACCGGTGGGCCGAGTTACGAGCAGTTCTTC	CASSPTGGPSYEQFF
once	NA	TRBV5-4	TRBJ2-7	TGTGCCAGCAGCTGGGACCAGAGGGGGCAGTACTTC	CASSWDQRGQYF
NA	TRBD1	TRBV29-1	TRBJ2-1	TGCAGCGTAGACAGGGTGGGCAATGAGCAGTTCTTC	CSVDRVGNEQFF
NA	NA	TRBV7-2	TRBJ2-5	TGTGCCAGCAGCTCTATAGGGGAGGGGGAAGAGACCCAGTACTTC	CASSSIGEGEETQYF
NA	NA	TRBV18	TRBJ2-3	TGTGCCAGCTCACCATTCCCCACAGGGCGCACAGATACGCAGTATTTT	CASSPFPTGRTDTQYF
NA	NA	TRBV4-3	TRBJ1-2	TGCGCCAGCAGCCAAGTTCTGGGGCTGGGCTACACCTTC	CASSQVLGLGYTF
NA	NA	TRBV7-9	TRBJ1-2	TGTGCCAGCAGCTTAGCCTGGGGGCAGGGTACTTACGGCTACACCTTC	CASSLAWGQGTYGYTF
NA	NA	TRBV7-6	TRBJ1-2	TGTGCCAGCAGCCCACTCCCAGGGACGCATGGCTACACCTTC	CASSPLPGTHGYTF
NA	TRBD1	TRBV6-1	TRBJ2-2	TGTGCCAGCAGTGGGGACAGGGCGAACGGGGAGCTGTTTTTT	CASSGDRANGELFF
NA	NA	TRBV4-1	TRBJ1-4	TGCGCCAGCAGCCAAGCGGCAGGGGAAAAACTGTTTTTT	CASSQAAGEKLFF
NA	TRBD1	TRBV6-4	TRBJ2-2	TGTGCCAGCAGTAACACCGGGACAGGGTTCACCGGGGAGCTGTTTTTT	CASSNTGTGFTGELFF
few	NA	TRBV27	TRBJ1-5	TGTGCCAGCAGTTCACGGGTTAGCAATCAGCCCCAGCATTTT	CASSSRVSNQPQHF
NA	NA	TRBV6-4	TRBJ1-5	TGTGCCAGCAGTGCTATAGGGGGGAACCAGCCCCAGCATTTT	CASSAIGGNQPQHF